The 2 T cell receptor beta chains given below trace back to one sample, sequenced in a study of blood T cell repertoires in COVID-19. Method: immunoSEQ multiplex PCR; TCRdb's copy keeps in-frame clones and lacks some. Among about 350,000 clones listed, roughly 87% were seen once. The sequenced sample consisted of PBMCs or T cells enriched from blood (not recorded which). These receptors were taken from a woman younger than 45 who had recovered from COVID-19.

The CDR3 loop is CASSFGQGAKNIQYF. The CDR3 DNA reads as TGTGCCAGCAGCTTCGGACAGGGCGCCAAAAACATTCAGTACTTC. The rearrangement joins TRBV5-6 to TRBJ2-4; 8 bases fit TRBD1. Germline CDR1 reads SGHDT; CDR2 reads YYEEEE. The CDR3 has 15 amino acids. Trimming at V came to 2 bases and at J to 1 base, leaving 2 bases not matched to a gene.

This chain's CDR3 is CASHTGGIGGTF. In DNA form, the CDR3 reads TGTGCCAGCCATACAGGGGGTATTGGTGGGACCTTC. The V call is TRBV5-6, the J call TRBJ1-2, with 8 bases matching TRBD1. The J segment lost 14 bases and the V segment lost 7 bases, leaving 13 bases of the junction unmatched. Germline V gene lookup returns CDR1 SGHDT and CDR2 YYEEEE. This CDR3 is built from 12 residues. The complete variable domain, with remaining parts taken from reference TRBV5-6 and TRBJ1-2, reads DAGVTQSPTHLIKTRGQQVTLRCSPKSGHDTVSWYQQALGQGPQFIFQYYEEEERQRGNFPDRFSGHQFPNYSSELNVNALLLGDSALYLCASHTGGIGGTFGSGTRLTVV.